These T cell receptor beta chains were read from a single sample in a study of blood T cells in healthy people across ages. TCRdb analysed the 5' RACE reads with MiXCR anew, one entry per CDR3 protein. The sample consists of about 640,000 distinct CDR3 sequences, 40% to 45% of them appearing once. The sample taken for sequencing was blood. All receptors derive from a man aged 80 or over in good health. The conserved cysteine and the conserved F or W are not part of the CDR3 here. Clone size is not always given. Where it is, it says once, few, many or a class for expanded clones.

size	J	V	CDR3
few	TRBJ2-7	TRBV3-1	ASSQQPGSPYEQY
NA	TRBJ2-7	TRBV20-1	SARTPGQPTQQY
few	TRBJ1-5	TRBV6-2/TRBV6-3	ASSFSRQPGQPQH
few	TRBJ2-1	TRBV28	ASTPMGQGFTEQF
few	TRBJ2-1	TRBV12-3/TRBV12-4	ASSNRTGWSEQF
NA	NA	TRBV15	ATSRRSPGGDEQY
NA	TRBJ1-5	TRBV5-1	AGSLGDRVGDQPQH
NA	TRBJ2-3	TRBV30	AWSLLALADTQY
many	TRBJ1-6	TRBV7-2	ASSLTAINNSPLH
few	TRBJ2-5	TRBV18	ASTQGLQETQY
NA	TRBJ2-3	TRBV20-1	SLGTVNTDTQY
few	TRBJ2-3	TRBV29-1	SVEGDSRSTDTQY
few	TRBJ2-7	TRBV6-5	ASSGDRSPYEQY
NA	TRBJ2-2	TRBV5-1	ASSLAEIGSPTGELF
few	TRBJ1-5	TRBV27	ASRRQGLGNQPQH
NA	TRBJ1-1	TRBV4-2	ASSQDLVTEAF
NA	TRBJ2-3	TRBV29-1	SANPLEDTQY
NA	TRBJ2-1	TRBV15	ATSTPRQGGTYNEQF
NA	TRBJ2-1	TRBV29-1	SVAGGGLAGIYNEQF
NA	TRBJ2-5	TRBV6-2/TRBV6-3	ASSSLGGYQETQY
NA	TRBJ1-4	TRBV5-5	ASSFGTVLTNEKLF
NA	TRBJ2-7	TRBV20-1	SARGTMVYEQY
many	TRBJ2-1	TRBV2	ASSPQLYNEQF
once	TRBJ2-2	TRBV4-3	ASSHPVGGELF
few	TRBJ2-1	TRBV11-2	ASSLGRGGNNEQF
few	TRBJ2-3	TRBV4-3	ASSQGLTGDTDTQY
NA	TRBJ2-3	TRBV6-6	ATWVHRDTQY
NA	TRBJ2-5	TRBV18	ASSPRGQTSGIYNEQY
many	TRBJ2-5	TRBV2	ASSSTGIQETQY
NA	TRBJ1-5	TRBV15	ATSRDTRPPQH
NA	TRBJ2-1	TRBV11-2	ASSYLGQGLYNEQF
NA	TRBJ1-2	TRBV29-1	SVDSSARAGYT
NA	TRBJ2-1	TRBV28	ASSLQRRGDRGRNEQF
few	TRBJ1-2	TRBV29-1	SVAFFGQGNGYT
NA	TRBJ2-2	TRBV12-3/TRBV12-4	ASSGQNTGELF
NA	TRBJ2-3	TRBV24-1	ATSIGTGSTDTQY
NA	TRBJ1-1	TRBV12-3/TRBV12-4	ASSSPGTMNTEAF
NA	TRBJ2-3	TRBV28	ASETSGDSTDTQY
many	TRBJ2-5	TRBV3-1	ASSQDPSETQY
NA	TRBJ2-5	TRBV4-3	ASSQDGLKQETQY
NA	TRBJ2-7	TRBV5-6	ASSLGDSFYEQY
NA	TRBJ2-3	TRBV20-1	SARTGGMDTQY
few	TRBJ2-3	TRBV4-3	ASSQEGVARTDTQY
NA	TRBJ1-2	TRBV7-9	ASSAQVEGYGYT
NA	TRBJ2-7	TRBV6-2/TRBV6-3	ASSYRPGHYEQY
NA	NA	TRBV6-2/TRBV6-3	ASSPGVTQY
few	TRBJ2-7	TRBV6-2/TRBV6-3	ASSPHISGAGREQY
NA	TRBJ1-3	TRBV20-1	SARVGSSGNTIY
many	TRBJ1-2	TRBV6-2/TRBV6-3	ASSAPRDTDSYGYT
NA	TRBJ2-1	TRBV5-1	ASSGTFDEQF
few	TRBJ2-5	TRBV12-3/TRBV12-4	ASSLGTNYNEQY
NA	TRBJ2-7	TRBV7-2	ASSVRGAEQY
NA	TRBJ1-2	TRBV5-4	TSSFLTGRGGYT
NA	TRBJ2-5	TRBV25-1	ASREWVGRQY
NA	TRBJ2-1	TRBV3-1	ASSQEGGTGKNEQF
NA	TRBJ1-2	TRBV3-1	ASSPSKSGYT